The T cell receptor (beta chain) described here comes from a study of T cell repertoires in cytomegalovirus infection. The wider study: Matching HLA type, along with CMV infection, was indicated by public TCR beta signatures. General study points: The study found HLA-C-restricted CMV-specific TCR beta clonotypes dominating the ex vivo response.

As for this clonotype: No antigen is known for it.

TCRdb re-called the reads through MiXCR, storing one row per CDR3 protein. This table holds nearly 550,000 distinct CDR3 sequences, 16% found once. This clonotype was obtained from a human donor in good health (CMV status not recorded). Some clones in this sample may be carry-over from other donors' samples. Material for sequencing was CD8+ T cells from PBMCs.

The CDR3 DNA is TGCAGTGCTAGCCCCGCGAGCGCCACCTACGAGCAGTACTTC. It is translated as CSASPASATYEQYF. The rearrangement joins TRBV20-1 to TRBJ2-7; no clear D. The CDR3 spans 14 residues. Trimming took off 3 bases at V and 2 bases at J, with 14 bases between the two ends. Per germline, CDR1 DFQATT and CDR2 SNEGSKA (reference sequence).